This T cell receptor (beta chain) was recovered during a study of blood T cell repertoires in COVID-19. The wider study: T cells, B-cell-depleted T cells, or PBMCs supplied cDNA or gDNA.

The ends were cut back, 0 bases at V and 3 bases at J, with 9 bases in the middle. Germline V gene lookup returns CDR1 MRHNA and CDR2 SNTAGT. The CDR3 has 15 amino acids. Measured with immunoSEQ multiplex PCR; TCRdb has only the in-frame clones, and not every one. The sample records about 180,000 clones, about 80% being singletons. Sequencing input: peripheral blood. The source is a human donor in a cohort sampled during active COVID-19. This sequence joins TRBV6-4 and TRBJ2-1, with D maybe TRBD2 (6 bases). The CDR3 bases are TGTGCCAGCAGTGACTCTAGCGGAGTCTACAATGAGCAGTTCTTC. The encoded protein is CASSDSSGVYNEQFF.